This T cell receptor beta chain emerged from a study of T cells in localized non-small cell lung cancer. Concerning this clone itself: Its antigen is undetermined.

CDR1 is LNHDA, CDR2 SQIVND, per germline (reference sequence). Trimming removed 6 bases at V and 3 bases at J, with 18 bases between. CDR3 length: 16 residues. Study outcomes and limitations: In adjacent lung appeared a median around 62 of the top 100 tumor clones. Increased T cell density in blood showed an association with longer overall survival. A single tumor region was sequenced, leaving heterogeneity possible. Uninvolved neighboring lung showed the greatest T cell clonality, exceeding tumor.

TCRdb's copy holds only in-frame clones and misses some; the assay was immunoSEQ multiplex PCR. This sample has some 3,200 clones; approximately 32% occur once, and the top ten carry roughly 15%. This sample comprised lung tumor tissue, obtained before any cancer treatment. This clonotype was obtained from a man aged 40-75 years with stage III lung adenocarcinoma. The chain uses TRBV19 and TRBJ2-1; perhaps TRBD2 as D (7 bases). For the CDR3, the DNA is TGTGCCAGTAGGAATCAGGGGCGGGAGAACTACAATGAGCAGTTCTTC. It codes for CASRNQGRENYNEQFF. The full variable domain, with the rest looked up from reference TRBV19 and TRBJ2-1, is DGGITQSPKYLFRKEGQNVTLSCEQNLNHDAMYWYRQDPGQGLRLIYYSQIVNDFQKGDIAEGYSVSREKKESFPLTVTSAQKNPTAFYLCASRNQGRENYNEQFFGPGTRLTVL.